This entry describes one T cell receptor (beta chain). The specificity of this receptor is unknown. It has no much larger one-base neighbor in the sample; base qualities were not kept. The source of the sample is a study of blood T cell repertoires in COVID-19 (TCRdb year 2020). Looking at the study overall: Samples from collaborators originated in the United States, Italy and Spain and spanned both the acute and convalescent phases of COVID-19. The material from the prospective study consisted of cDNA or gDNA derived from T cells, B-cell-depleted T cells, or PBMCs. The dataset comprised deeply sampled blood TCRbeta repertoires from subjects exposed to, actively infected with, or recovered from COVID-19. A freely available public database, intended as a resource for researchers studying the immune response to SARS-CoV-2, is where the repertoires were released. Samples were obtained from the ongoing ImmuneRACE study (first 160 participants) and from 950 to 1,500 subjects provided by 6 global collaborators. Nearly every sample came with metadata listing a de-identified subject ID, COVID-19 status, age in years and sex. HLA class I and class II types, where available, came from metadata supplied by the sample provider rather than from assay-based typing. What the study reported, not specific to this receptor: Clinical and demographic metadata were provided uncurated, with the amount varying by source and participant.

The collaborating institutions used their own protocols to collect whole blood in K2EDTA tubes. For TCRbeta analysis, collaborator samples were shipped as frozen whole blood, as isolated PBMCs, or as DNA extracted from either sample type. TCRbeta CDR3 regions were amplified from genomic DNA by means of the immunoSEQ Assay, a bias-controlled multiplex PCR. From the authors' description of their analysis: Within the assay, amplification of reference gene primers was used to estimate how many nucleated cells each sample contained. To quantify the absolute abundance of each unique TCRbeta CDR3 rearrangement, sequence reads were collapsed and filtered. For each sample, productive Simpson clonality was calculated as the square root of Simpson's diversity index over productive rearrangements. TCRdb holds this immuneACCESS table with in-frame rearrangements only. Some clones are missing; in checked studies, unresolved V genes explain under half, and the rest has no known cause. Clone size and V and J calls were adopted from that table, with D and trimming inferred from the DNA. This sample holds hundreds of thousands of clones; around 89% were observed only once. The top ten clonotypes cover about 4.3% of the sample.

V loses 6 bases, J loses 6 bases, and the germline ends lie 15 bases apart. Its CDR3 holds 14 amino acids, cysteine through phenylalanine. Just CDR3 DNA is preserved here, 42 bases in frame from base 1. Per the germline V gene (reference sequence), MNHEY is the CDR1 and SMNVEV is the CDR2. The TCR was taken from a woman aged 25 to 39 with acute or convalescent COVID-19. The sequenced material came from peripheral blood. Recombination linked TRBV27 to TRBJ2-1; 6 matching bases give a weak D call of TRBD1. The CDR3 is CASSEPGHINEQFF. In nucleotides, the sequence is TGTGCCAGCAGCGAACCGGGACACATCAATGAGCAGTTCTTC.